This T cell receptor (beta chain) was captured in a study of beta chain features in type 1 diabetes. Study results and caveats: Whatever favoring of shorter templates PCR might show would apply equally to patients and controls. It was not settled here whether HLA type affects TCRB rearrangement.

Of the isolated RNA, all was reverse transcribed, and so the sequenced material was expressed TCRB transcripts. Method: immunoSEQ multiplex PCR; TCRdb's copy keeps in-frame clones and lacks some. The sample consists of some 900,000 clones, roughly 16% of them appearing once. Details on this clone: Antigen specificity is unknown.

Every donor had blood drawn once into heparin, approximately 120 mL on average. The sequence came from a woman younger than 35 in good health. The source material was naive CD4+ T cells from blood.

Here the CDR3 reads CSVRLGDTIYF. The DNA for the CDR3 is TGCAGCGTTAGACTCGGAGACACCATATATTTT. The chain employs TRBV29-1 and TRBJ1-3, with D unresolved. V lost 5 bases, J lost 8 bases, and 10 bases lay in between. The CDR3 runs to 11 residues. CDR1 SQVTM and CDR2 ANQGSEA come from the germline V gene.